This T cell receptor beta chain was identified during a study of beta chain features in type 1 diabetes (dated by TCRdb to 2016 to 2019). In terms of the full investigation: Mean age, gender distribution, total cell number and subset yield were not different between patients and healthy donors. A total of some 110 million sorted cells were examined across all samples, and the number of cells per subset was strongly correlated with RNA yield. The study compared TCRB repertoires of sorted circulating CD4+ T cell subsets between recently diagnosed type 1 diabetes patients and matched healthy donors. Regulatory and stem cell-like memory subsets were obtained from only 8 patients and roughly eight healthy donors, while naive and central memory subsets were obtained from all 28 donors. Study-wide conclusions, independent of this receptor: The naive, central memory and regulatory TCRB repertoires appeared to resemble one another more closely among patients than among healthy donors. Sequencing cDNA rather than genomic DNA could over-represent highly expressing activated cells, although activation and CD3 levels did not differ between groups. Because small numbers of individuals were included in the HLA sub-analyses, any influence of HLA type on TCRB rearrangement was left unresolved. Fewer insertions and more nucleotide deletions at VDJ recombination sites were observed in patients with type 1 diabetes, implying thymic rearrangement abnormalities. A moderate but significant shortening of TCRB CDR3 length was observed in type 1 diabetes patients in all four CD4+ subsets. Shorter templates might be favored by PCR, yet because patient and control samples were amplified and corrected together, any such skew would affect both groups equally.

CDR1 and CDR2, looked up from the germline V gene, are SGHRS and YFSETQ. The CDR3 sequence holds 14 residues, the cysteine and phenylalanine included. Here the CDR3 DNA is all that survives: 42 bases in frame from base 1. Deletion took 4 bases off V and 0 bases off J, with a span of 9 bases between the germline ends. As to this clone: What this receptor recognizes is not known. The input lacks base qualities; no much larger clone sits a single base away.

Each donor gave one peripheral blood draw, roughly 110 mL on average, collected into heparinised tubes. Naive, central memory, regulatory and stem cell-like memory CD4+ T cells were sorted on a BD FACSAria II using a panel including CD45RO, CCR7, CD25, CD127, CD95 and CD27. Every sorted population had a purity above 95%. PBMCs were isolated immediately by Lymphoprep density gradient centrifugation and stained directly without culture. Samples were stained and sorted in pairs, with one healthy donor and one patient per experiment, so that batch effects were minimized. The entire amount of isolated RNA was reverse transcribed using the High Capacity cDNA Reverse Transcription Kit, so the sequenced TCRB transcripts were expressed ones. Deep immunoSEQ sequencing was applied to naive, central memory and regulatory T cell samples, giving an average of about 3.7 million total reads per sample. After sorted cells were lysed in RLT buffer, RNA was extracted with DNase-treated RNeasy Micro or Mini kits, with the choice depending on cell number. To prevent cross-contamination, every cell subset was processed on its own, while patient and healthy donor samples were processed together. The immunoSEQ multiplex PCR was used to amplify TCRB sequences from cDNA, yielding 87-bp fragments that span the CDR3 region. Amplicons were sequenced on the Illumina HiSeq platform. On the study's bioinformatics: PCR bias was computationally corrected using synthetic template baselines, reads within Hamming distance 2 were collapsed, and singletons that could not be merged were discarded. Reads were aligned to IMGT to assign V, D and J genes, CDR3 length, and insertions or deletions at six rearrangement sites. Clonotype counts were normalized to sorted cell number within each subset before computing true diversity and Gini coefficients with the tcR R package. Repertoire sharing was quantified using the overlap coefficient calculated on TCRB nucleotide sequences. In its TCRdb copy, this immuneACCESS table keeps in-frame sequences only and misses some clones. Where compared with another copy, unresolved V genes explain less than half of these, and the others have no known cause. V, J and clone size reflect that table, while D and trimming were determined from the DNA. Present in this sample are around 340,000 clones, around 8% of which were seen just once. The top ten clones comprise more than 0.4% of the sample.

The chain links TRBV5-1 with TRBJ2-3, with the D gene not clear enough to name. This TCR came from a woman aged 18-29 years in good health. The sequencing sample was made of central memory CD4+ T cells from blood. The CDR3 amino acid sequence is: CASSLPASTDTQYF. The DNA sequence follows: TGCGCCAGCAGCCTCCCCGCCAGCACAGATACGCAGTATTTT.